Each of the 27 T cell receptor beta chains below was sequenced from the same sample in a study of cytomegalovirus exposure and HLA in healthy donors. The primer mix had 60 Vbeta and 13 Jbeta primers. Sequencing was performed with immunoSEQ multiplex PCR; in TCRdb, only in-frame clones are kept and a portion is missing. In the table there are more than 150,000 clones, over 70% of which are singletons. The material sequenced was PBMCs. These TCRs come from a man younger than 35 in good health and CMV-seronegative.

The rearrangement links TRBV4-3 to TRBJ2-5; D is undetermined. Germline V lookup: CDR1 LGHNA, CDR2 YSLEER. The CDR3 loop spans 15 amino acids. With 3 bases removed from V and 5 bases from J, the gap between germline ends came to 16 bases. CDR3 sequence (DNA): TGCGCCAGCAGCCAGACCACCATCCCGGGTGAGACCCAGTACTTC. It translates to CASSQTTIPGETQYF.

The chain has TRBV2 and TRBJ2-3; D uncertain. Germline lookup yields CDR1 SNHLY and CDR2 FYNNEI. V lost 3 bases and J lost 3, with 16 bases in between. The CDR3 contains 16 residues. The CDR3: CASSDPSQVQTDTQYF. In DNA, the CDR3 is TGTGCCAGCAGTGACCCTTCTCAAGTACAGACAGATACGCAGTATTTT.

This clone has more than one count but fewer than ten. The chain uses TRBV12-5 and TRBJ1-2, with 8 bases lining up with TRBD1. CDR3 length equals 14 residues. Germline-derived CDR1 and CDR2 are LGHNT and FRNRAP. The V and J ends lost 6 bases and 8 bases, in that order; junction bases with no gene match: 11. CDR3 region: CASGSFRTGNGYTF. The DNA of the CDR3 is TGTGCTAGTGGGTCCTTTAGGACAGGGAACGGCTACACCTTC.

The chain couples TRBV2 to TRBJ1-5, with a possible D match to TRBD1 (6 bases). Germline lookup yields CDR1 SNHLY and CDR2 FYNNEI. V shed 8 bases and J shed 3 bases, with 14 bases lying between them. This CDR3 spans 14 amino acids. CDR3 protein: CASWGGRANQPQHF. The CDR3 DNA is TGTGCCAGCTGGGGGGGCAGGGCCAATCAGCCCCAGCATTTT. The complete variable domain, with remaining parts taken from reference TRBV2 and TRBJ1-5, reads EPEVTQTPSHQVTQMGQEVILRCVPISNHLYFYWYRQILGQKVEFLVSFYNNEISEKSEIFDDQFSVERPDGSNFTLKIRSTKLEDSAMYFCASWGGRANQPQHFGDGTRLSIL.

The rearrangement joins TRBV7-2 to TRBJ1-6; no reliable D call. The length of the CDR3 is 12 residues. Looked up from germline, CDR1 is SGHTA and CDR2 is FQGNSA. Trimming shortened V by 3 bases and J by 7 bases, and 4 bases separated the two germline ends. CDR3 loop: CASSFSNSPLHF. DNA for the CDR3: TGTGCCAGCAGCTTCTCGAATTCACCCCTCCACTTT.

This clone was detected only a few times. The V call is TRBV4-3, the J call TRBJ2-7; TRBD2 might be the D (6 bases). V was trimmed by 3 bases and J by 2 bases, leaving 14 bases between them. Germline V lookup: CDR1 LGHNA, CDR2 YSLEER. The CDR3 runs 15 residues. CDR3 sequence (DNA): TGCGCCAGCAGCCAGGGACTCGGTAGACCCTACGAGCAGTACTTC. Translation gives CASSQGLGRPYEQYF.

This clone was recorded a few times. This chain joins TRBV2 and TRBJ1-2; D perhaps matches TRBD1 (6 bases). Trimming stripped 1 base from V and 4 bases from J, with 16 bases between. Germline V lookup: CDR1 SNHLY, CDR2 FYNNEI. CDR3 length equals 16 residues. The CDR3 loop is CASSEGLRQEFYGYTF. In DNA form, the CDR3 reads TGTGCCAGCAGTGAAGGCCTACGACAGGAATTCTATGGCTACACCTTC. The variable domain in full, with the rest retrieved from reference TRBV2 and TRBJ1-2, is EPEVTQTPSHQVTQMGQEVILRCVPISNHLYFYWYRQILGQKVEFLVSFYNNEISEKSEIFDDQFSVERPDGSNFTLKIRSTKLEDSAMYFCASSEGLRQEFYGYTFGSGTRLTVV.

CDR3 nucleotide sequence: TGTGCCAGCAGGGCGACAGGGGGAGAGGGCTACACCTTC. This codes for CASRATGGEGYTF. The chain is built from TRBV2 and TRBJ1-2; 9 positions match TRBD1. Germline trimming cut 6 bases from V and 8 bases from J; bases unmatched to any gene: 7. The CDR3 totals 13 residues. Germline lookup yields CDR1 SNHLY and CDR2 FYNNEI.

V gene TRBV2 combines with J gene TRBJ2-3, with a weak D call TRBD1 (6 bases). CDR1 SNHLY and CDR2 FYNNEI come from the germline V gene. Deletions cut 8 bases from V and 0 bases from J, with 12 bases between. The CDR3 extends over 14 amino acids. The CDR3 protein is CASRDTSSTDTQYF. The CDR3 nucleotides are TGTGCCAGCCGGGACACATCTAGCACAGATACGCAGTATTTT.

The table lists this clone with a few counts. The chain uses TRBV4-3 and TRBJ2-3; the match to TRBD2 covers 12 bases. Germline V gives CDR1 LGHNA, CDR2 YSLEER. The length of the CDR3 is 18 residues. Trimming took 0 bases from V and 4 from J; bases not matched to a gene: 8. CDR3 loop: CASSQDHLAGGRPDTQYF. CDR3 nucleotide sequence: TGCGCCAGCAGCCAAGATCATCTAGCGGGGGGGCGGCCAGATACGCAGTATTTT.

CDR3: CASSPRDYYGYTF. The CDR3 nucleotides are TGTGCCAGCAGTCCCCGAGACTACTATGGCTACACCTTC. The chain links TRBV25-1 to TRBJ1-2; D remains ambiguous. V was trimmed by 5 bases and J by 3 bases, leaving 10 bases between them. The CDR3 sequence is 13 residues long. Germline CDR1 reads MGHDK; CDR2 reads SYGVNS.

The chain uses TRBV18 and TRBJ1-5; 10 bases are shared with TRBD1. This CDR3 region has 15 residues. Trimming took 3 bases from V and 1 from J; bases not matched to a gene: 0. The germline V gene has CDR1 KGHSH and CDR2 LQKENI. The CDR3, as DNA: TGTGCCAGCTCACCGGGACAGGGGAGCAATCAGCCCCAGCATTTT. It translates to CASSPGQGSNQPQHF.

This clone was counted a few times. A junction boundary mismatches the germline segment, possibly from a read error. This chain links TRBV27 with TRBJ2-1; D gene uncertain. The CDR3 sequence is 12 residues long. CDR1 is MNHEY and CDR2 is SMNVEV in the germline V gene (reference sequence). Here the CDR3 DNA reads TGTGCCAGCAGTTTATCGGCAGGTCCTTGGATCTTC. Protein sequence: CASSLSAGPWIF.

The chain joins TRBV11-3 to TRBJ2-5; possible D gene TRBD2, 5 bases. CDR3 length: 13 residues. Trimming cost V 5 bases and J 1 base, with 8 bases left between them. From germline, CDR1 is SGHNT and CDR2 YENEEA. Written as DNA, the CDR3 is TGTGCCAGCAGCCCAGGACTCCAAGAGACCCAGTACTTC. Amino acids: CASSPGLQETQYF.

In this sample, this clone turned up a few times. The chain couples TRBV4-3 to TRBJ1-5; 9 positions agree with TRBD1. Germline V CDR1 and CDR2: LGHNA, YSLEER. V was pared by 2 bases and J by 3 bases, with 5 bases of the junction left unmatched. The length of the CDR3 is 16 residues. The chain's CDR3 is CASSQTGTGINQPQHF. DNA for the CDR3: TGCGCCAGCAGCCAAACCGGGACAGGGATCAATCAGCCCCAGCATTTT.

This clone occurred once. The genes are TRBV7-2 and TRBJ2-2; 9 nucleotides match TRBD2. Germline V CDR1 and CDR2: SGHTA, FQGNSA. The CDR3 contains 16 residues. V dropped 2 bases and J dropped 7; count of bases not matched to a gene: 8. For the CDR3, the DNA is TGTGCCAGCAGCTTATTTAGCGGGAGTTCCGGCGGGGAGCTGTTTTTT. Translation gives CASSLFSGSSGGELFF.

The chain recombines TRBV11-2 with TRBJ1-4, with D perhaps matching TRBD1 (6 bases). V was clipped by 5 bases and J by 11 bases, with 15 bases between them. Germline V gene sequence: CDR1 SGHAT, CDR2 FQNNGV. The CDR3 is made up of 13 amino acids. The CDR3 DNA reads as TGTGCCAGCAGCCAATGGACAGAAACGAAACTGTTTTTT. This translates into CASSQWTETKLFF.

The J gene is TRBJ2-1, the V gene TRBV13; TRBD1 matches 12 bases. Germline CDR1 reads PRHDT; CDR2 reads FYEKMQ (reference sequence). This CDR3 region has 17 residues. The V and J ends lost 5 bases and 5 bases, in that order; junction bases with no gene match: 10. The CDR3 DNA is TGTGCCAGCAGCCTACCACCGGGACAGGGGGCGGACAATGAGCAGTTCTTC. Translated, it gives CASSLPPGQGADNEQFF.

J is TRBJ2-2 and V is TRBV6-6, with TRBD1 matching over 7 bases. Germline lookup yields CDR1 MNHNY and CDR2 SVGAGI (reference sequence). The V gene end was trimmed by 0 bases and the J gene end by 3 bases; junction bases not matched to a gene: 4. The CDR3 runs 16 residues. The CDR3 sequence is CASSYSRQGYTGELFF. The CDR3 region has the DNA TGTGCCAGCAGTTACTCTAGACAGGGTTACACCGGGGAGCTGTTTTTT.

This chain links TRBV27 with TRBJ1-2, with D possibly being TRBD1 (6 bases). The CDR3 has 15 amino acids. CDR1 and CDR2 from the germline V gene are MNHEY and SMNVEV (reference sequence). V gave up 6 bases and J gave up 0 bases, with 14 bases separating them. This CDR3 is CASSRTGLTNYGYTF. CDR3 sequence (DNA): TGTGCCAGCAGCCGCACAGGGCTAACTAACTATGGCTACACCTTC.

The chain carries TRBV6-6 and TRBJ1-2; D not resolved. The CDR3 is made up of 13 amino acids. Germline V gene data show CDR1 as MNHNY and CDR2 as SVGAGI (reference sequence). Trimming took 7 bases from V and 12 from J, leaving 21 bases between them. The CDR3 sequence is CASIPFLQSDNTF. CDR3 DNA sequence: TGTGCCAGCATCCCGTTCTTACAAAGTGATAACACCTTC.

This chain connects TRBV4-2 to TRBJ2-3; tentative D call: TRBD1 (8 bases). V lost 2 bases, J lost 1 base, and 16 bases lay in between. Looked up from germline, CDR1 is LGHNA and CDR2 is YNFKEQ. There are 17 residues in the CDR3. CDR3: CASSQHGGTGGTDTQYF. CDR3 sequence (DNA): TGTGCCAGCAGCCAACACGGGGGGACAGGCGGCACAGATACGCAGTATTTT.

This clone appeared once. This chain joins TRBV5-4 and TRBJ2-5; the D is unclear. Germline CDR1 reads SGHNT; CDR2 reads YYREEE (reference sequence). V was pared by 2 bases and J by 1 base, with 6 bases between. The CDR3 is 13 residues long. Here the CDR3 DNA reads TGTGCCAGCAGCTTTTCCATCCAAGAGACCCAGTACTTC. Protein sequence: CASSFSIQETQYF.

The table lists this clone with a few counts. The J gene is TRBJ2-7, the V gene TRBV5-1; 8 positions match TRBD1. Trimming at V came to 0 bases and at J to 4 bases, leaving 9 bases not matched to a gene. Germline CDR1 SGHRS, CDR2 YFSETQ. This CDR3 spans 16 amino acids. The CDR3 is CASSLARDRPSYEQYF. The CDR3 DNA reads as TGCGCCAGCAGCTTGGCCAGGGACAGGCCTTCTTACGAGCAGTACTTC.

CDR3 coding DNA: TGTGCCAGTAGGAAGGACAGGTACAATCAGCCCCAGCATTTT. Translation: CASRKDRYNQPQHF. This chain joins TRBV19 and TRBJ1-5, with 7 bases identical to TRBD1. CDR3 length equals 14 residues. Germline CDR1 reads LNHDA; CDR2 reads SQIVND (reference sequence). Losses at the gene ends were 6 bases for V and 3 bases for J; bases not matched to a gene: 5.

A single count supports this clone. The CDR3 DNA sequence: TGTGCCAGCAGACCTCCGGGACAGGGGCCCTACGAGCAGTACTTC. Protein sequence: CASRPPGQGPYEQYF. This chain joins TRBV14 and TRBJ2-7; 10 bases fit TRBD1. Unmatched junction bases numbered 7, after V lost 6 bases and J lost 2 bases. The CDR3 length is 15 residues. Looked up from germline, CDR1 is SGHDN and CDR2 is FVKESK.

The chain links TRBV6-6 to TRBJ1-4, with D maybe TRBD1 (6 bases). The germline V gene has CDR1 MNHNY and CDR2 SVGAGI (reference sequence). V shed 6 bases and J shed 7 bases, with 9 bases lying between them. The CDR3 loop spans 12 amino acids. This chain's CDR3 is CASRQGGEKLFF. The CDR3 DNA sequence: TGTGCCAGCAGACAGGGCGGTGAAAAACTGTTTTTT.